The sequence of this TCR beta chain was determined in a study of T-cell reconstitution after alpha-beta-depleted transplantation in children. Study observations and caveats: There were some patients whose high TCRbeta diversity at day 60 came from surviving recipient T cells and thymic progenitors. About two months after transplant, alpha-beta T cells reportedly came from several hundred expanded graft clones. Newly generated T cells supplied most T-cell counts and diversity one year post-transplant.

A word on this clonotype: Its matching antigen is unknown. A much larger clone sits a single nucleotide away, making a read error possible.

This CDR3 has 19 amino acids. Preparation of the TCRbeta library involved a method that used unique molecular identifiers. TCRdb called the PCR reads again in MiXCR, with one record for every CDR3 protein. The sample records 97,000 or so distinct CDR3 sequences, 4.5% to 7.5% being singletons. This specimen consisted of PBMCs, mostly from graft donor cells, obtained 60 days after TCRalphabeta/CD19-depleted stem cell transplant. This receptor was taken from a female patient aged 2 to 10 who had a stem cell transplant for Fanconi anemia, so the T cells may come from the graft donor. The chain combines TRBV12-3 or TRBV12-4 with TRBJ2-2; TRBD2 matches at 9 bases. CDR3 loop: CACSLVASGKYANTGELFF. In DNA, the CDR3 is TGTGCCTGCAGTTTAGTGGCTAGCGGGAAATACGCGAACACCGGGGAGCTGTTTTTT.